Below are 15 T cell receptor beta chains sequenced from a single sample in a study of cytomegalovirus exposure and HLA in healthy donors. The PCR contained 60 Vbeta and 13 Jbeta primers. Profiled with immunoSEQ multiplex PCR; TCRdb holds only in-frame clones, not every one. This table has around 120,000 clones, approximately 77% appearing once. Source material: PBMCs. All receptors derive from a man over 45 in good health and CMV-seropositive.

The V and J genes are TRBV29-1 and TRBJ1-2; 8 bases are a match to TRBD1. From germline, CDR1 is SQVTM and CDR2 ANQGSEA. V shed 6 bases, J shed 6 bases, and the junction held 9 bases outside the gene matches. This CDR3 comprises 13 residues. CDR3 loop: CSVPDRGPHGYTF. CDR3 nucleotides: TGCAGCGTCCCAGACAGGGGCCCTCATGGCTACACCTTC. The full variable domain, in which reference TRBV29-1 and TRBJ1-2 provide the parts outside the CDR3, is SAVISQKPSRDICQRGTSLTIQCQVDSQVTMMFWYRQQPGQSLTLIATANQGSEATYESGFVIDKFPISRPNLTFSTLTVSNMSPEDSSIYLCSVPDRGPHGYTFGSGTRLTVV.

The J gene is TRBJ2-7, the V gene TRBV2; 7 nucleotides agree with TRBD1. Trimming removed 7 bases from V and 0 bases from J; junction bases left unmatched: 6. CDR1 is SNHLY and CDR2 is FYNNEI in the germline V gene. The CDR3 covers 14 residues. The CDR3 coding sequence is TGTGCCAGCACAGGGACAGCGGTCTCCTACGAGCAGTACTTC. Translated: CASTGTAVSYEQYF.

V gene TRBV19 combines with J gene TRBJ1-5; 7 bases align to TRBD1. CDR1 LNHDA and CDR2 SQIVND come from the germline V gene (reference sequence). Trimming removed 6 bases from V and 0 bases from J; junction bases left unmatched: 11. The CDR3 is made up of 17 amino acids. The CDR3 DNA reads TGTGCCAGTAGACTAGAAACAGGGGCTAATAGCAATCAGCCCCAGCATTTT. This encodes CASRLETGANSNQPQHF.

The chain links TRBV5-6 to TRBJ2-7; D is ambiguous. Germline V gives CDR1 SGHDT, CDR2 YYEEEE. The CDR3 is made up of 11 amino acids. V dropped 3 bases and J dropped 7 bases, with 8 bases sitting between them. This CDR3 is CASSYSGEQYF. The CDR3 DNA reads as TGTGCCAGCAGCTATTCGGGTGAGCAGTACTTC.

This chain connects TRBV5-6 to TRBJ1-5, with D perhaps matching TRBD1 (5 bases). The CDR3 sequence is 14 residues long. V dropped 0 bases and J dropped 6 bases, with 10 bases sitting between them. CDR1 and CDR2 from the germline V gene are SGHDT and YYEEEE. The CDR3 DNA sequence: TGTGCCAGCAGCTTGGGCAGGGATGGTCAGCCCCAGCATTTT. Its translation is CASSLGRDGQPQHF.

This clone has a handful of counts. The gene calls are TRBV2 and TRBJ2-7; D is unresolved. Trimming pared 2 bases from V and 4 bases from J, leaving 6 bases between. This CDR3 comprises 12 residues. Germline assignment: CDR1 SNHLY and CDR2 FYNNEI. DNA of the CDR3: TGTGCCAGCAGTGAACTGTCTTACGAGCAGTACTTC. It specifies CASSELSYEQYF.

V usage is TRBV5-1 and J usage is TRBJ2-5; 11 nucleotides match TRBD2. CDR1 SGHRS and CDR2 YFSETQ come from the germline V gene. Losses at the gene ends were 1 base for V and 8 bases for J; bases not matched to a gene: 7. The CDR3 totals 15 residues. CDR3 region: CASSLSSGRSETQYF. The CDR3 DNA reads TGCGCCAGCAGCTTGTCTAGCGGGAGGTCGGAAACCCAGTACTTC.

The chain couples TRBV6-5 to TRBJ1-1; 8 bases are shared with TRBD1. The length of the CDR3 is 14 residues. After removal of 6 bases from V and 4 bases from J, the junction contained 7 bases not matched to a gene. Germline V gene sequence: CDR1 MNHEY, CDR2 SVGAGI. CDR3 protein: CASRARGQSTEAFF. The CDR3 DNA follows: TGTGCCAGCAGGGCCAGGGGGCAGAGCACTGAAGCTTTCTTT.

The DNA of the CDR3 is TGTGCCAGCAGCGGGACTAGCGGGAGAAATGAGCAGTTCTTC. Residues: CASSGTSGRNEQFF. The chain is built from TRBV9 and TRBJ2-1; 13 bases line up with TRBD2. Looked up from germline, CDR1 is SGDLS and CDR2 is YYNGEE. Trimming removed 3 bases from V and 7 bases from J; junction bases left unmatched: 1. CDR3 length: 14 residues.

The V and J genes are TRBV28 and TRBJ1-2; D possibly corresponds to TRBD1 (5 bases). The CDR3 runs to 14 residues. The V end was cut by 6 bases, the J end by 2 bases, with 13 bases between. Germline loops: CDR1 MDHEN, CDR2 SYDVKM. CDR3 in amino acids: CASRPAGLNYGYTF. In DNA form, the CDR3 reads TGTGCCAGCAGGCCCGCAGGGTTGAACTATGGCTACACCTTC.

The sample holds many counts of this clone. The J gene is TRBJ1-1, the V gene TRBV6-5, with unresolved D. Germline values: CDR1 MNHEY, CDR2 SVGAGI. V gave up 4 bases and J gave up 5 bases, with 11 bases separating them. The CDR3 loop spans 13 amino acids. In DNA, the CDR3 is TGTGCCAGCAGTTTGCGAGCGGTGACTGAAGCTTTCTTT. It is translated as CASSLRAVTEAFF.

This clone has a handful of counts. The chain couples TRBV28 to TRBJ2-6; 8 nucleotides agree with TRBD1. The V and J ends lost 5 bases and 0 bases, in that order; junction bases with no gene match: 12. The CDR3 totals 19 residues. Germline assignment: CDR1 MDHEN and CDR2 SYDVKM. The CDR3: CASSTAGGAGSSGANVLTF. As DNA, the CDR3 is TGTGCCAGCAGTACGGCAGGGGGCGCAGGGAGCTCTGGGGCCAACGTCCTGACTTTC.

This clone is a singleton in its sample. Other DNA sequences of this sample code for an identical CDR3. This rearrangement joins TRBV5-4 to TRBJ1-2, with a possible D match to TRBD1 (5 bases). Germline V CDR1 and CDR2: SGHNT, YYREEE (reference sequence). CDR3 length: 13 residues. V lost 2 bases and J 7 bases, leaving 12 bases between the germline ends. The DNA of the CDR3 is TGTGCCAGCAGCTTCTCTGGGGGGGGTGGCTACACCTTC. This translates into CASSFSGGGGYTF.

J is TRBJ2-1 and V is TRBV27, with 8 bases fitting TRBD1. The CDR3 length is 16 residues. Germline CDR1 and CDR2: MNHEY and SMNVEV (reference sequence). V gave up 2 bases and J gave up 3 bases; unmatched junction bases: 6. The CDR3 nucleotides are TGTGCCAGCAGTTTAAGGACAGGGATTGGCTACAATGAGCAGTTCTTC. Protein sequence: CASSLRTGIGYNEQFF.

The chain links TRBV7-6 to TRBJ1-1; 10 nucleotides agree with TRBD1. V shed 4 bases, J shed 10 bases, and the junction held 12 bases outside the gene matches. Looked up from germline, CDR1 is SGHVS and CDR2 is FNYEAQ. The CDR3 is 15 residues long. The CDR3, as DNA: TGTGCCAGCAGCTATGGACAGGGGGGTTATGGAGGAGCTTTCTTT. Its translation: CASSYGQGGYGGAFF.